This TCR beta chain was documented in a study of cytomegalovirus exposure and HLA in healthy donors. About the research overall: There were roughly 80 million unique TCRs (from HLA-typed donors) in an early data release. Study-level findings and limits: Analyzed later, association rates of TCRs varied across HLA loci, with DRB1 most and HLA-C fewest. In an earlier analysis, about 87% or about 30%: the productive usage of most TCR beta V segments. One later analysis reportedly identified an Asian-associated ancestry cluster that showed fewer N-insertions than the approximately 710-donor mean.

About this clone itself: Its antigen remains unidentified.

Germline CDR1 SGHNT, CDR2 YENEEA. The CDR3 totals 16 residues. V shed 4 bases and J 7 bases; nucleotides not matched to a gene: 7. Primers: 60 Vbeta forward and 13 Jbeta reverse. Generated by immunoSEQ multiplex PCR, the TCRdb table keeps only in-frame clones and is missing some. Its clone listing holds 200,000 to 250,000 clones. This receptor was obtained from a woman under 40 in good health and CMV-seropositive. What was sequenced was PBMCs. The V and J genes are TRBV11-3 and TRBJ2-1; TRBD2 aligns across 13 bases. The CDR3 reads CASSSRTSGSVNEQFF. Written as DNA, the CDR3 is TGTGCCAGCAGCTCTCGGACTAGCGGGAGTGTGAATGAGCAGTTCTTC.